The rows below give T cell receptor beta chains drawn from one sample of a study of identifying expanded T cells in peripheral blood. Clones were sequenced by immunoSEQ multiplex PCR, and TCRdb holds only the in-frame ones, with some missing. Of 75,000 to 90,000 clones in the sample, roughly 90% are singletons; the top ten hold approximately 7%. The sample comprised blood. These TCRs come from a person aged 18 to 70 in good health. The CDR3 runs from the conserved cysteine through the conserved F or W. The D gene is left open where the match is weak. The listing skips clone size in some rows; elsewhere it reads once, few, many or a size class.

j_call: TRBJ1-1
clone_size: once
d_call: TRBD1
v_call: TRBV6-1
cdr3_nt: TGTGCCAGCAGCCGGGACAGGGGATCTGAAGCTTTCTTT
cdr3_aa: CASSRDRGSEAFF

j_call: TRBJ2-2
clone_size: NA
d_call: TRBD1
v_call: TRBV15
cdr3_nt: TGTGCCACCAGCACCCCGGGACAGACTCTCACCGGGGAGCTGTTTTTT
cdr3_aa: CATSTPGQTLTGELFF

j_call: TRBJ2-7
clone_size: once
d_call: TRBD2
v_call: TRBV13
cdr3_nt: TGTGCCAGCAGCTTCGGGACTAGCGAACACGAGCAGTACTTC
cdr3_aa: CASSFGTSEHEQYF

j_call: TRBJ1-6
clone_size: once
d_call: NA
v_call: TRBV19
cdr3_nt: TGTGCCAGTAATCCAGCGGGACGTATTCCTTCGGCCCTCCACTTT
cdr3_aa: CASNPAGRIPSALHF

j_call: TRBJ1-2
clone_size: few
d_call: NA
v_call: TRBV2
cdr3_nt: TGTGCCAGCAGTGTTGAGAGCGGGAACTATGGCTACACCTTC
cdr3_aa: CASSVESGNYGYTF

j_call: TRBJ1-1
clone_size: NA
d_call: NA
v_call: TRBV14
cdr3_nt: TGTGCCAGCAGCCGCGTGGGAGGTCGGAGGGGGGGATCTGAAGCTTTCTTT
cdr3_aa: CASSRVGGRRGGSEAFF

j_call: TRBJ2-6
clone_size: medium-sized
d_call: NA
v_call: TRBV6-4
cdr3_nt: TGTGCCAGCAGTGAGGTTTCTGGGGCCAACGTCCTGACTTTC
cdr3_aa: CASSEVSGANVLTF

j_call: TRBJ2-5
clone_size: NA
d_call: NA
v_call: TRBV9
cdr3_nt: TGTGCCAGCAGCGTAGGTGGTAGACCGGTACAAGAGACCCAGTACTTC
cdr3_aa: CASSVGGRPVQETQYF

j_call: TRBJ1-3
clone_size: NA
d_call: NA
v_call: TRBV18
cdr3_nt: TGTGCCAGCTCACCACCAACAAACTCTGGAAACACCATATATTTT
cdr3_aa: CASSPPTNSGNTIYF

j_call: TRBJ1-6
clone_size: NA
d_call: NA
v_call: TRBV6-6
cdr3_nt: TGTGCCAGCAGCCCCAGGGGTTCACCCCTCCACTTT
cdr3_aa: CASSPRGSPLHF

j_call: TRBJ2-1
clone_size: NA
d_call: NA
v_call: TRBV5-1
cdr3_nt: TGCGCCAGCAGCGTCACCGCCAGCATCAATGAGCAGTTCTTC
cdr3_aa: CASSVTASINEQFF

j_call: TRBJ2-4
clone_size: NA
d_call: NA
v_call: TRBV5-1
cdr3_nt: TGCGCCAGCAGCTTAGGCTGGGCCAAAAACATTCAGTACTTC
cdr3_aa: CASSLGWAKNIQYF

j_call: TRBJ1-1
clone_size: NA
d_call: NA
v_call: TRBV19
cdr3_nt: TGTGCCAGTAGTATCGTCTTAGGTCTAAACACTGAAGCTTTCTTT
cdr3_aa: CASSIVLGLNTEAFF

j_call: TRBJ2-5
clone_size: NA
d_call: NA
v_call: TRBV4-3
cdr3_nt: TGCGCCAGCAGCCAGGGGCGTAGAGAGACCCAGTACTTC
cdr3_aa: CASSQGRRETQYF

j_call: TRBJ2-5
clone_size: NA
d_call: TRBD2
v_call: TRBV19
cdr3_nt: TGTGCCAGTAGTCTGAGGACTAGCGGGAGGAGAGAGACCCAGTACTTC
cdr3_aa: CASSLRTSGRRETQYF

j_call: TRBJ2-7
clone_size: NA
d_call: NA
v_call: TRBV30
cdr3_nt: TGTGCCTGGAGCATGGGGGGGGCGCGTTACGAGCAGTACTTC
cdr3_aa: CAWSMGGARYEQYF

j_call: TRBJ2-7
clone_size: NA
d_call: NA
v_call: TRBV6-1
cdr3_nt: TGTGCCAGCAGTTTCTACGAGCAGTACTTC
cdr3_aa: CASSFYEQYF

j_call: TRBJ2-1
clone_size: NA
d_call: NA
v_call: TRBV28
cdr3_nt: TGTGCCAGCATGGGGAGGAGCTCGGGCAATGAGCAGTTCTTC
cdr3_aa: CASMGRSSGNEQFF

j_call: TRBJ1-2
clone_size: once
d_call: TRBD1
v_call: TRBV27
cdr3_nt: TGTGCCAGCAGTTTATCAGGGGGCTCGTCGGGAGGCTACACCTTC
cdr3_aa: CASSLSGGSSGGYTF

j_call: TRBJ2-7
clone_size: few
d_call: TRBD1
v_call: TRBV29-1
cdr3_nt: TGCAGCGTCCTGGGACAGGTGAACTCCTACGAGCAGTACTTC
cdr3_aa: CSVLGQVNSYEQYF

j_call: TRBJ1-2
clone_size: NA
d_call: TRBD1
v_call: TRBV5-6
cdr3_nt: TGTGCCAGCAGCTTGGCCGGACAGGGGTCTGGCTACACCTTC
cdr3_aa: CASSLAGQGSGYTF

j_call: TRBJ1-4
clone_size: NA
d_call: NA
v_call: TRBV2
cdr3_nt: TGTGCCAGCCTCATGGAGGGGGGCAATGAAAAACTGTTTTTT
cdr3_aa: CASLMEGGNEKLFF

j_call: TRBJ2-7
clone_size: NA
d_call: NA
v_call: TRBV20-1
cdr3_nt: TGCAGTGCCAGGCGCTTTTACGAGCAGTACTTC
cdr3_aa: CSARRFYEQYF

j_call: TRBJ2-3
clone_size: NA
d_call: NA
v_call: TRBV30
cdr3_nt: TGTGCCGGGCGAGACACAGATACGCAGTATTTT
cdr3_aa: CAGRDTDTQYF